This T cell receptor (beta chain) was sequenced for a study of OX40 agonist ivuxolimab in advanced cancers. The germline V and J ends were trimmed by 0 bases and 5 bases, with 10 bases remaining between them. Germline CDR1 reads SEHNR; CDR2 reads FQNEAQ (reference sequence). The CDR3 extends over 14 amino acids. With autoimmune disease history or systemic immunosuppression, patients were excluded. Profiled with immunoSEQ multiplex PCR; TCRdb holds only in-frame clones, not every one. The profile shows 50,000 to 65,000 clones, 87% of them singletons. The receptor was derived from an adult with an advanced solid tumor such as melanoma, head and neck, liver or kidney cancer. Specimen: CD4+ or CD8+ T cells sorted from blood, collected in a trial of the OX40 agonist ivuxolimab. The genes are TRBV7-9 and TRBJ1-1; D uncertain. The CDR3 nucleotides read TGTGCCAGCAGCTTAGCCCTGGGCAGGACTGAAGCTTTCTTT. It codes for CASSLALGRTEAFF.